This paragraph covers one T cell receptor beta chain sequence. Its antigen is still unknown. No much larger clone exists at a distance of one base, and base qualities are not known. Using the deep immunoSEQ assay, TCR CDR3 regions were amplified from genomic DNA by multiplex PCR. For each cell subset, the extracted genomic DNA was distributed evenly across all wells of several immunoSEQ 96-well plates, and each plate served as one replicate. Each replicate PCR for sorted subsets received around 200 ng genomic DNA, equal to roughly 30,000 T cell genomes. Purified libraries were measured with a Qubit 3.0 fluorometer, size-checked on a Bioanalyzer 2100, and measured again with the KAPA Library Quantification kit. A separate single-read 150-cycle Illumina NextSeq 550 flow cell was used to sequence each immunoSEQ 96-well plate. For the original study's pipeline: Because the immunoSEQ output held only junctional sequences and lacked quality scores, the filtering could not match the filtering applied to full-length reads. To assign V/J genes and CDR3, sequences were annotated using PyIR, a Python wrapper for IgBLAST v1.9, with IMGT germline references. Reads with weak V/J assignments (E-value above 1e-6), missing CDR3, stop codons, out-of-frame junctions, or ambiguous translated residues were removed. V3J clonotypes were defined as sequences sharing the same inferred V gene, J gene, and CDR3 amino acid sequence. To compute the percentage overlap between repertoires, the number of shared unique clonotypes was divided by the size of the smaller repertoire. Three approaches were used to assess repertoire richness: RTK rarefaction, the Chao1 estimator, and Recon v2.1 estimates of unobserved clonotypes. Generation probabilities were computed with OLGA for all TCRbeta clonotypes obtained by the gDNA method from four donors. In its TCRdb copy, this immuneACCESS table keeps in-frame sequences only and misses some clones. Where compared with another copy, unresolved V genes explain less than half of these, and the others have no known cause. Clonal size and the V and J genes are those of that table, whereas D and trimming came from the DNA. In all, the sample holds about 2.4 million clones, and roughly 92% of those were seen once. The ten largest clones take up under 0.15% of the sample.

Clipping removes 4 bases from V and 7 bases from J, with 8 as the unmatched junction base count. The germline V gene yields MDHEN for CDR1 and SYDVKM for CDR2. Inclusive of the bounding cysteine and phenylalanine, the CDR3 is 16 residues long. The sequence is cut down to CDR3 DNA, 48 bases in frame from base 1. The data were taken from a study of shared clonotypes between healthy human individuals (dated by TCRdb to about 2020). Broadly, across the study: The cohort included a few men and a couple of women between 18 and 49 years of age. To increase sequencing depth and limit assay-specific biases, TCR repertoire library preparation and sequencing were carried out by different laboratories using diverse techniques. Per donor, three plates each were used for CD4 naive and CD4 memory, two for CD8 naive, and one for CD8 memory. Per donor, leukapheresis produced somewhere between about 0.94 and 10 billion PBMCs. To estimate repertoire size and how much clonotypes are shared between individuals, the study performed deep sequencing of blood TCR repertoires from roughly five healthy adults.

The donors were healthy, HIV-negative adults with no recently reported acute infections or vaccinations. Only Caucasian adults living in Nashville, Tennessee, USA were represented among the donors. CD4+ T cells were enriched through magnetic negative selection, after which naive cells were positively selected on CD45RA and the remaining negative fraction served as the memory subset. Blood was obtained by leukapheresis, after which PBMCs were separated by Ficoll-Histopaque density gradient centrifugation and cryopreserved in liquid nitrogen vapor phase. Purity and quantity of every magnetically sorted T cell population were checked by analytical flow cytometry. Each sorted fraction had its genomic DNA isolated and then quantified by UV absorbance on a Nanodrop 2000c. Results the study describes overall, beyond this receptor: Sampling was limited to blood, and TCR repertoires in tissue likely differ from TCR repertoires in blood. Rarefaction of sorted-subset datasets indicated incomplete sequencing despite the large sequencing depth. Compared with non-shared clonotypes, the clonotypes found in all four sorted-subset donors had higher generation probabilities. Larger estimated clonotype richness was generally found for naive subsets than for memory subsets. The small number of donors limited the genetic and exposure-history diversity represented. Based on pairwise subsampling, the degree of clonotype sharing among donors was expected to be affected by sequencing depth. About 4.5% of naive CD4, 3.5% of naive CD8, about 2.1% of memory CD4, and approximately 0.4% of memory CD8 clonotypes were shared across several donors.

The chain joins TRBV28 to TRBJ1-6; 9 nucleotides in the junction match TRBD1. Source material: naive CD4+ T cells sorted from blood. The cell subset or site label for this specimen denotes: CD45RA+ positively selected. The source of this sequence is a man between 18 and 29 years old in good health. CDR3 region: CASSSIGDRANSPLHF. The sequenced DNA: TGTGCCAGCAGTTCGATCGGGGACAGGGCGAATTCACCCCTCCACTTT.